This T cell receptor (beta chain) was retrieved from a study of cytomegalovirus exposure and HLA in healthy donors. The study's findings and limits: Analysis performed later showed TCR beta chains linked to HLA being more clonally expanded than equally common others. Researchers counted 164 TCR beta chains as cytomegalovirus-associated. TCR beta V segments were, for the most part, productive about 87% or about 30% of the time in an earlier analysis. A few chains tied to CMV proved CMV antigen-specific in vitro.

This CDR3 is 11 amino acids long. Trimming removed 5 bases at V and 7 bases at J, with 5 bases between. The V gene's germline CDR1 is SGHVS and CDR2 FQNEAQ. Use of 60 Vbeta and 13 Jbeta primers characterized the PCR. The protocol was immunoSEQ multiplex PCR, while the TCRdb copy is restricted to in-frame clones and leaves out a portion. In the table there are about 140,000 clones, approximately 84% of which are singletons. With respect to this clone: What it binds is unknown.

The chain combines TRBV7-8 with TRBJ2-2, with D uncertain. The TCR comes from an older woman in good health and CMV-seropositive. Sequencing input: PBMCs. DNA of the CDR3: TGTGCCAGCAGCCCCGGCGGGGAGCTGTTTTTT. The encoded protein is CASSPGGELFF. Looking up the rest from reference TRBV7-8 and TRBJ2-2 gives the full variable domain: GAGVSQSPRYKVAKRGQDVALRCDPISGHVSLFWYQQALGQGPEFLTYFQNEAQLDKSGLPSDRFFAERPEGSVSTLKIQRTQQEDSAVYLCASSPGGELFFGEGSRLTVL.